This T cell receptor (beta chain) was captured by sequencing in a study of cytomegalovirus exposure and HLA in healthy donors. Study-level findings and limits: Most CMV-associated TCR beta chains were later found to appear HLA-restricted.

PCR involved 60 Vbeta and 13 Jbeta primers. Clones were sequenced by immunoSEQ multiplex PCR, and TCRdb holds only the in-frame ones, with some missing. The table shows approximately 140,000 clones, with roughly 77% occurring only once. A note on this clone: Antigen: not known.

The CDR3 runs to 14 residues. The V gene's germline CDR1 is MDHEN and CDR2 SYDVKM. V lost 5 bases, J lost 1 base, and 11 bases lay in between. Source material: PBMCs. The TCR originated in a human donor in good health. This rearrangement joins TRBV28 to TRBJ1-2, with TRBD1 as a possible D gene (5 bases). The CDR3 nucleotides are TGTGCCAGCAGTCCGGGGGACGGTAACTATGGCTACACCTTC. Amino acids: CASSPGDGNYGYTF.